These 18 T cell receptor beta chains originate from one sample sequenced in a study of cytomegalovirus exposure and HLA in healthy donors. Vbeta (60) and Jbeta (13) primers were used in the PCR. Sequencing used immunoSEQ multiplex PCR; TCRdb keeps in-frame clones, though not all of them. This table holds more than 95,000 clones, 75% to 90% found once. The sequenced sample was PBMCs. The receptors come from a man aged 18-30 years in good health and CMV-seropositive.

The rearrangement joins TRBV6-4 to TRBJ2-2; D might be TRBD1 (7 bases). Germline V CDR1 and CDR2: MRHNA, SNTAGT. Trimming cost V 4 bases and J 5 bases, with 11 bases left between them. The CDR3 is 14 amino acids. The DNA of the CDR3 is TGTGCCAGCAGTGGACAGGGAGGTACCGGGGAGCTGTTTTTT. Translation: CASSGQGGTGELFF.

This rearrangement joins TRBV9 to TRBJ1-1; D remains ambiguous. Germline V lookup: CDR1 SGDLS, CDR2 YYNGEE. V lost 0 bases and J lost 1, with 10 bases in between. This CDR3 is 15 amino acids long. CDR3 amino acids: CASSVGDIPNTEAFF. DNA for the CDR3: TGTGCCAGCAGCGTAGGAGACATTCCGAACACTGAAGCTTTCTTT.

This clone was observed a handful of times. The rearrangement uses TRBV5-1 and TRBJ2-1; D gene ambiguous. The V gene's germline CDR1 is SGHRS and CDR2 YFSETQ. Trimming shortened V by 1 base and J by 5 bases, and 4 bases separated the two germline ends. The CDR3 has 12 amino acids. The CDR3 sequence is CASSLRDNEQFF. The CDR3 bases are TGCGCCAGCAGCTTGAGAGACAATGAGCAGTTCTTC. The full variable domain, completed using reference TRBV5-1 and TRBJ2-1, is KAGVTQTPRYLIKTRGQQVTLSCSPISGHRSVSWYQQTPGQGLQFLFEYFSETQRNKGNFPGRFSGRQFSNSRSEMNVSTLELGDSALYLCASSLRDNEQFFGPGTRLTVL.

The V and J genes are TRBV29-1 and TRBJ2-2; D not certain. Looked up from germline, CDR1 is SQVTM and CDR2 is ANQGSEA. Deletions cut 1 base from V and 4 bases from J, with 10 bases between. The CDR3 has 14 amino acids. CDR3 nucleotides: TGCAGCGTTGAAGTCGCGGCAGCCACCGGGGAGCTGTTTTTT. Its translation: CSVEVAAATGELFF.

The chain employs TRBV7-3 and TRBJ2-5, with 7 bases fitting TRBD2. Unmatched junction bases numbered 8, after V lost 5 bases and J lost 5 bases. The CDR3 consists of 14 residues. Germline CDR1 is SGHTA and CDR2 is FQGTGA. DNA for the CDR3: TGTGCCAGCAGCCGCACGGGGGGAGGTGAGACCCAGTACTTC. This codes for CASSRTGGGETQYF.

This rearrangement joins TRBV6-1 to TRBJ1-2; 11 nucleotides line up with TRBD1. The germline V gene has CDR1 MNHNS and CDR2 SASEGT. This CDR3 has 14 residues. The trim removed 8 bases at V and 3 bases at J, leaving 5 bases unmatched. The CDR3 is CASRRTGGDYGYTF. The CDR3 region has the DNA TGTGCCAGCCGCAGGACAGGGGGCGACTATGGCTACACCTTC.

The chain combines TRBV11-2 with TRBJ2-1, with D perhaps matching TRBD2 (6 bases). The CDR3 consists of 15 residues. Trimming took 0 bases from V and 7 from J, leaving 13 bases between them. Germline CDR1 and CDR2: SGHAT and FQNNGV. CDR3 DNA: TGTGCCAGCAGCTTAGAACCTAGCGCTTATAATGAGCAGTTCTTC. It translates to CASSLEPSAYNEQFF.

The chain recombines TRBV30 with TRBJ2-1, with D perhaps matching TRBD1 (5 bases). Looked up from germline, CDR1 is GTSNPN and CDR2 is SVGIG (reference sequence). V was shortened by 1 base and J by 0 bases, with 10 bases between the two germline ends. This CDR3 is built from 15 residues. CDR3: CAWSATASSYNEQFF. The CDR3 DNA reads TGTGCCTGGAGTGCGACAGCGAGCTCCTACAATGAGCAGTTCTTC.

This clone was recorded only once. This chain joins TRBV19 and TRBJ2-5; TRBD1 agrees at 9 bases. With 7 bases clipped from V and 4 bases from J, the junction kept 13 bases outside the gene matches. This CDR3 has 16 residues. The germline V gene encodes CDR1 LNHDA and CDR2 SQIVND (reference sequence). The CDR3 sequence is CASTPVGTGFPETQYF. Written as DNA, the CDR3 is TGTGCCAGTACCCCCGTGGGGACAGGGTTCCCAGAGACCCAGTACTTC.

The CDR3 DNA reads as TGTGCCAGCAGCTTAGCCGCATCGGGGAACACTGAAGCTTTCTTT. Protein: CASSLAASGNTEAFF. V and J are TRBV7-9 and TRBJ1-1; the D is unclear. The germline V gene has CDR1 SEHNR and CDR2 FQNEAQ (reference sequence). The V and J ends lost 0 bases and 1 base respectively, with 9 bases between them. The CDR3 extends over 15 amino acids.

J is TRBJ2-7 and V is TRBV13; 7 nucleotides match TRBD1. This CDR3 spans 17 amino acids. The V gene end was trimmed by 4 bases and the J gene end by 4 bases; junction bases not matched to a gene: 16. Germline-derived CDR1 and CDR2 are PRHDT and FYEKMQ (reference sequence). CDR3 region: CASSYATVPGGSYEQYF. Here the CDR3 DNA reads TGTGCCAGCAGCTACGCAACAGTTCCAGGGGGTAGTTACGAGCAGTACTTC.

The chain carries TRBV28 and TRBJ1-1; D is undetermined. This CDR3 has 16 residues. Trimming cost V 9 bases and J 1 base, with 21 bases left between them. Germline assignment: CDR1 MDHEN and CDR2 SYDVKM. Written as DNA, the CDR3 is TGTGCCAGTAGATTACTAACTATGTCGGAGAACACTGAAGCTTTCTTT. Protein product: CASRLLTMSENTEAFF. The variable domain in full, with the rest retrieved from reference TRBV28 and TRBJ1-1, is DVKVTQSSRYLVKRTGEKVFLECVQDMDHENMFWYRQDPGLGLRLIYFSYDVKMKEKGDIPEGYSVSREKKERFSLILESASTNQTSMYLCASRLLTMSENTEAFFGQGTRLTVV.

The CDR3 bases are TGTGCCATCAGCCTTACCAGGGAACCTAACTATGGCTACACCTTC. This codes for CAISLTREPNYGYTF. The rearrangement uses TRBV10-3 and TRBJ1-2; TRBD1 is a possible D gene (5 bases). V lost 6 bases and J 0 bases, leaving 14 bases between the germline ends. The CDR3 sequence is 15 residues long. Germline V gene lookup returns CDR1 ENHRY and CDR2 SYGVKD.

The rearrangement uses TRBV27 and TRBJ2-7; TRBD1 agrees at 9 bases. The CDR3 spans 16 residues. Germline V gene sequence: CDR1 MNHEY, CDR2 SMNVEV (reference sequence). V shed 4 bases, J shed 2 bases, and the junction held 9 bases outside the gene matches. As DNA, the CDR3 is TGTGCCAGCAGTTACAATCTGAGACAGGGGGCCTACGAGCAGTACTTC. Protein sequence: CASSYNLRQGAYEQYF.

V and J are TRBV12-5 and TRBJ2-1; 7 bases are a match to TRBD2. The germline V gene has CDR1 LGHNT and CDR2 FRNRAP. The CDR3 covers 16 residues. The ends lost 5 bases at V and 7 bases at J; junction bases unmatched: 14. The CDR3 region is CASGPFLAAAGNEQFF. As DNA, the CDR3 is TGTGCTAGTGGTCCTTTCCTAGCGGCCGCGGGGAATGAGCAGTTCTTC.

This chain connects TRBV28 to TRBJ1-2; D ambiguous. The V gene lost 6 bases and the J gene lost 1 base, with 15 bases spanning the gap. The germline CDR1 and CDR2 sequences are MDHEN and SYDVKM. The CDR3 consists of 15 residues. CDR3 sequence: CASSGPRDSNYGYTF. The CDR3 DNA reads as TGTGCCAGCAGCGGGCCCCGGGATAGTAACTATGGCTACACCTTC.

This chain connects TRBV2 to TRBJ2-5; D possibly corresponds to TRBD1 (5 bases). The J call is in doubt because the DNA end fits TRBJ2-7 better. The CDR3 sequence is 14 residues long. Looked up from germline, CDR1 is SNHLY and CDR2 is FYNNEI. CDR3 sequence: CASSDSAGLSEQYF. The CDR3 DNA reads TGTGCCAGCAGTGATTCGGCAGGGCTGTCCGAGCAGTACTTC.

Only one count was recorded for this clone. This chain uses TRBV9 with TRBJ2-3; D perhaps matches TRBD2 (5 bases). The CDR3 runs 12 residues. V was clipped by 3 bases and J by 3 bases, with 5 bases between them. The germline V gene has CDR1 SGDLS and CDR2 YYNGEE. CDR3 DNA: TGTGCCAGCAGCGCGGGGACAGATACGCAGTATTTT. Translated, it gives CASSAGTDTQYF.